These 25 T cell receptor beta chains originate from one sample sequenced in a study of T-cell memory formation after mild COVID-19. One entry per CDR3 protein results from TCRdb running MiXCR on the 5' RACE reads. The table lists approximately 300,000 distinct CDR3 sequences, around 15% of them singletons. Sequenced input: PBMCs or a T cell subset sorted from them (not recorded which). The receptors shown here come from a man between 18 and 35 years old who had mild COVID-19 (a few samples of this study predate the infection). Cell type and time point are not known.

The V gene is TRBV30, the J gene TRBJ2-7; D is ambiguous. V lost 1 base and J lost 0, with 4 bases in between. This CDR3 has 12 residues. Germline CDR1 reads GTSNPN; CDR2 reads SVGIG (reference sequence). As DNA, the CDR3 is TGTGCCTGGAGTGCCGACTCCTACGAGCAGTACTTC. The encoded protein is CAWSADSYEQYF.

V gene TRBV6-2 or TRBV6-3 combines with J gene TRBJ2-5; no clear D. Looked up from germline, CDR1 is MNHEY and CDR2 is SVGEGT. The germline V and J ends were trimmed by 7 bases and 2 bases, with 11 bases remaining between them. The CDR3 is made up of 13 amino acids. CDR3 amino acids: CASTLTEQETQYF. The DNA of the CDR3 is TGTGCCAGCACCCTGACGGAACAAGAGACCCAGTACTTC.

The gene calls are TRBV12-3 or TRBV12-4 and TRBJ1-5; D is undetermined. Trimming shortened V by 4 bases and J by 5 bases, and 6 bases separated the two germline ends. The length of the CDR3 is 12 residues. The DNA for the CDR3 is TGTGCCAGCAGTTGGATGGATCAGCCCCAGCATTTT. This gives the protein CASSWMDQPQHF.

This clonotype has at least ten counts. V is TRBV20-1 and J is TRBJ2-5; TRBD2 aligns across 9 bases. The length of the CDR3 is 13 residues. Germline trimming cut 5 bases from V and 5 bases from J; bases unmatched to any gene: 6. Germline loops: CDR1 DFQATT, CDR2 SNEGSKA (reference sequence). CDR3 nucleotide sequence: TGCAGTGCTCGCGGGACTAGCCGGGAGACCCAGTACTTC. This sequence encodes CSARGTSRETQYF.

The CDR3 region has the DNA TGCGCCAGCAGCTCGGACGGCCCCTATGGCTACACCTTC. It yields the protein CASSSDGPYGYTF. This chain connects TRBV5-1 to TRBJ1-2; D gene uncertain. CDR1 and CDR2 (germline): SGHRS, YFSETQ. V gave up 3 bases and J gave up 4 bases, with 10 bases separating them. This CDR3 is 13 amino acids long.

V usage is TRBV15 and J usage is TRBJ1-6, with unresolved D. The CDR3 contains 13 residues. V was trimmed by 4 bases and J by 5 bases, leaving 6 bases between them. The germline V gene has CDR1 LNHNV and CDR2 YYDKDF (reference sequence). CDR3 coding DNA: TGTGCCACCAGCACCGCCAATAATTCACCCCTCCACTTT. It is translated as CATSTANNSPLHF. Full variable domain (outside the CDR3, taken from reference TRBV15 and TRBJ1-6): DAMVIQNPRYQVTQFGKPVTLSCSQTLNHNVMYWYQQKSSQAPKLLFHYYDKDFNNEADTPDNFQSRRPNTSFCFLDIRSPGLGDTAMYLCATSTANNSPLHFGNGTRLTVT.

The gene calls are TRBV24-1 and TRBJ2-1; tentatively, D is TRBD1 (6 bases). The germline V gene has CDR1 KGHDR and CDR2 SFDVKD. The CDR3 is 12 amino acids. Trimming removed 4 bases at V and 8 bases at J, with 8 bases between. The CDR3 DNA follows: TGTGCCACCAGTGACACAGGGTATGAGCAGTTCTTC. Residues: CATSDTGYEQFF.

This clonotype has more than one count but fewer than ten. The chain recombines TRBV29-1 with TRBJ1-1; possibly TRBD1 for D (5 bases). Trimming shortened V by 7 bases and J by 3 bases, and 12 bases separated the two germline ends. Germline lookup yields CDR1 SQVTM and CDR2 ANQGSEA. This CDR3 comprises 12 residues. The CDR3 protein is CSAPTEDTEAFF. The CDR3 bases are TGCAGCGCCCCGACAGAAGACACTGAAGCTTTCTTT.

This clonotype was recorded a few times. J is TRBJ2-7 and V is TRBV28, with D hard to call. CDR3 length: 12 residues. V shed 3 bases and J shed 6 bases, with 9 bases lying between them. Germline lookup yields CDR1 MDHEN and CDR2 SYDVKM. CDR3 loop: CASSFLGSEQYV. In nucleotides, the CDR3 is TGTGCCAGCAGTTTTCTGGGATCCGAGCAGTACGTC.

The chain links TRBV6-6 to TRBJ1-1, with D possibly matching TRBD1 (5 bases). This CDR3 contains 13 residues. V lost 7 bases and J lost 3, with 12 bases in between. Germline CDR1 reads MNHNY; CDR2 reads SVGAGI (reference sequence). The CDR3 nucleotides read TGTGCCAGCACTCCAGGGATTTACACTGAAGCTTTCTTT. Translating gives CASTPGIYTEAFF.

The J gene is TRBJ2-7, the V gene TRBV20-1, with 7 positions matching TRBD2. The germline V gene encodes CDR1 DFQATT and CDR2 SNEGSKA (reference sequence). V dropped 3 bases and J dropped 4; count of bases not matched to a gene: 0. CDR3 size: 11 residues. The DNA of the CDR3 is TGCAGTGCTAGGGGAGGGTACGAGCAGTACTTC. It specifies CSARGGYEQYF.

The gene calls are TRBV11-2 and TRBJ1-1; D is perhaps TRBD1 (6 bases). The CDR3 totals 19 residues. Germline V gene lookup returns CDR1 SGHAT and CDR2 FQNNGV. With 3 bases removed from V and 3 bases from J, the gap between germline ends came to 26 bases. CDR3 amino acids: CASSFLLRLTSGADTEAFF. The CDR3 DNA reads as TGTGCCAGCAGCTTCCTCCTCAGACTAACCTCAGGGGCTGACACTGAAGCTTTCTTT.

The table lists this clonotype with a few counts. This chain joins TRBV20-1 and TRBJ2-7; D ambiguous. The CDR3 is 11 amino acids. Deletions cut 5 bases from V and 0 bases from J, with 5 bases between. Germline CDR1 reads DFQATT; CDR2 reads SNEGSKA (reference sequence). This chain's CDR3 is CSASASYEQYF. CDR3 in DNA: TGCAGTGCTTCCGCCTCCTACGAGCAGTACTTC.

This clonotype was observed at least ten times. The chain uses TRBV5-1 and TRBJ2-3, with unresolved D. This CDR3 is built from 14 residues. Germline V CDR1 and CDR2: SGHRS, YFSETQ. The V end was cut by 0 bases, the J end by 2 bases, with 7 bases between. DNA for the CDR3: TGCGCCAGCAGCTTGGGACCCCACACAGATACGCAGTATTTT. Protein: CASSLGPHTDTQYF.

This clonotype was found a few times. The chain joins TRBV6-2 or TRBV6-3 to TRBJ1-1, with TRBD1 identical over 9 bases. The junction had 17 bases not matched to a gene; V was cut back by 5 bases and J by 10 bases. This CDR3 comprises 16 residues. The germline gives CDR1 MNHEY, CDR2 SVGEGT. CDR3 in DNA: TGTGCCAGCAGTCCCGGGACAGGGTCCGTTCTGCTTGGAGCTTTCTTT. Amino acids: CASSPGTGSVLLGAFF.

This clonotype was seen a few times. The chain has TRBV5-1 and TRBJ1-2; TRBD1 might be the D (6 bases). From germline, CDR1 is SGHRS and CDR2 YFSETQ. The CDR3 has 13 residues. V shed 4 bases and J shed 5 bases, with 12 bases lying between them. The CDR3 DNA reads as TGCGCCAGCAGCACCGGCGGACAGTATGGCTACACCTTC. As protein: CASSTGGQYGYTF.

The rearrangement joins TRBV6-6 to TRBJ1-3, with TRBD1 as a possible D gene (5 bases). The V gene lost 0 bases and the J gene lost 4 bases, with 10 bases spanning the gap. Germline CDR1 MNHNY, CDR2 SVGAGI (reference sequence). The CDR3 is 15 residues long. CDR3 sequence reads: CASSYSGGTGNTIYF. CDR3 nucleotides: TGTGCCAGCAGTTACTCGGGGGGTACCGGAAACACCATATATTTT.

This clonotype was observed at least ten times. The chain employs TRBV24-1 and TRBJ2-3; 7 bases are a match to TRBD2. The CDR3 runs to 15 residues. J was trimmed by 3 bases and V by 6 bases; bases with no gene match: 8. The germline V gene has CDR1 KGHDR and CDR2 SFDVKD. In DNA, the CDR3 is TGTGCCACCAGTCCGGGAGCGGGGCGTACAGATACGCAGTATTTT. Protein sequence: CATSPGAGRTDTQYF.

The chain links TRBV5-1 to TRBJ1-6; D might be TRBD1 (5 bases). This CDR3 has 15 amino acids. Trimming pared 2 bases from V and 8 bases from J, leaving 14 bases between. CDR1 SGHRS and CDR2 YFSETQ come from the germline V gene. The CDR3 DNA reads as TGCGCCAGCAGCTTTCCCAGGGAGTTGGATTCACCCCTCCACTTT. This codes for CASSFPRELDSPLHF.

The chain carries TRBV6-4 and TRBJ2-1, with TRBD2 matching over 8 bases. This CDR3 is built from 15 residues. After removal of 4 bases from V and 9 bases from J, the junction contained 11 bases not matched to a gene. Per the germline V gene, CDR1 is MRHNA and CDR2 is SNTAGT. The CDR3 is CASSVGRGGLGEQFF. The CDR3 region has the DNA TGTGCCAGCAGTGTGGGACGGGGGGGCCTCGGTGAGCAGTTCTTC.

This clonotype has more than one count but fewer than ten. J is TRBJ2-1 and V is TRBV30; 9 positions agree with TRBD1. CDR1 GTSNPN and CDR2 SVGIG come from the germline V gene (reference sequence). The CDR3 runs to 14 residues. V lost 5 bases to trimming and J lost 9 bases; unmatched junction nucleotides: 11. CDR3 DNA: TGTGCCTGGGCTCGGCCGGGACAGGGCGGTGAGCAGTTCTTC. Translating it yields CAWARPGQGGEQFF. Drawing the rest from reference TRBV30 and TRBJ2-1, the complete variable domain is SQTIHQWPATLVQPVGSPLSLECTVEGTSNPNLYWYRQAAGRGLQLLFYSVGIGQISSEVPQNLSASRPQDRQFILSSKKLLLSDSGFYLCAWARPGQGGEQFFGPGTRLTVL.

This clonotype was picked up a small number of times. The V call is TRBV7-8, the J call TRBJ2-5, with D perhaps matching TRBD1 or TRBD2 (5 bases each). CDR1 and CDR2 from the germline V gene are SGHVS and FQNEAQ. V was trimmed by 8 bases and J by 2 bases, leaving 15 bases between them. The CDR3 contains 14 residues. The CDR3 sequence is CASDLWGNQETQYF. CDR3 coding DNA: TGTGCCAGCGACTTGTGGGGGAATCAAGAGACCCAGTACTTC.

The rearrangement uses TRBV10-3 and TRBJ2-5; a possible D gene is TRBD2 (5 bases). The CDR3 loop spans 13 amino acids. Germline loops: CDR1 ENHRY, CDR2 SYGVKD. The CDR3: CALGVGNQETQYF. CDR3 sequence (DNA): TGTGCTCTCGGGGTTGGAAACCAAGAGACCCAGTACTTC.

The chain is built from TRBV12-3 or TRBV12-4 and TRBJ2-2; 7 bases are shared with TRBD1. V lost 6 bases to trimming and J lost 1 base; unmatched junction nucleotides: 5. The CDR3 runs 15 residues. The CDR3, as DNA: TGTGCCAGCAGAAGTGGACAGGAGAACACCGGGGAGCTGTTTTTT. Encoded protein: CASRSGQENTGELFF.

The genes are TRBV4-3 and TRBJ2-7; TRBD2 might be the D (6 bases). Trimming took 8 bases from V and 6 from J, leaving 14 bases between them. Germline V CDR1 and CDR2: LGHNA, YSLEER. This CDR3 is built from 12 residues. The chain's CDR3 is CASGHRDSEQYV. The CDR3 bases are TGCGCCAGCGGGCACCGGGACTCCGAGCAGTACGTC.